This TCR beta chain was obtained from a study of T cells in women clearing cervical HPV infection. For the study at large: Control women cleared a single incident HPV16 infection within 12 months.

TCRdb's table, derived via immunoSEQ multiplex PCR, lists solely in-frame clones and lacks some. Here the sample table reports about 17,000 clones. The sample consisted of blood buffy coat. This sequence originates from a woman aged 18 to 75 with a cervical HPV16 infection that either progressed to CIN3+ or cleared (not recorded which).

The CDR3 spells CASSDQGPSYNEQFF. CDR3 DNA (partial): TGTGCCAGTAGCGACCAGGGGCCATCCTACAATGAG. The chain has TRBV19 and TRBJ2-1, with D possibly being TRBD1 (6 bases). The read finishes 3 residues shy of the CDR3 end, and the germline J gene is used to complete it. CDR3 length: 15 residues. V was shortened by 6 bases and J by 1 base, with 13 bases between the two germline ends. The germline CDR1 and CDR2 sequences are LNHDA and SQIVND (reference sequence).